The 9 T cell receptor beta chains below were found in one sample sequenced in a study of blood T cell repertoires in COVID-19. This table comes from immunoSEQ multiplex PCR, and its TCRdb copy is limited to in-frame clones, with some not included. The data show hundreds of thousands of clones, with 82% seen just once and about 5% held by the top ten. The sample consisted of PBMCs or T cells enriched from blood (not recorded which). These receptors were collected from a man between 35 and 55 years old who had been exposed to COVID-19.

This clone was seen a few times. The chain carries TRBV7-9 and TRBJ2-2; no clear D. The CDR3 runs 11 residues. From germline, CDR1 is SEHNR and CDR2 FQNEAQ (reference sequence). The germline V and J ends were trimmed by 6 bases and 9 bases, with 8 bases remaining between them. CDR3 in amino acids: CASRENRELFF. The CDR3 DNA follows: TGTGCCAGCAGGGAGAACCGGGAGCTGTTTTTT.

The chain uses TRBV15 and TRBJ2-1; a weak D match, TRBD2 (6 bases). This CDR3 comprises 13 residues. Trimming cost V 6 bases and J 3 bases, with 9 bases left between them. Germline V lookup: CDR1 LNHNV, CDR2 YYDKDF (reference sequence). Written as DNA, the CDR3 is TGTGCCACCAGTCTGCGGGACTACAATGAGCAGTTCTTC. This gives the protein CATSLRDYNEQFF.

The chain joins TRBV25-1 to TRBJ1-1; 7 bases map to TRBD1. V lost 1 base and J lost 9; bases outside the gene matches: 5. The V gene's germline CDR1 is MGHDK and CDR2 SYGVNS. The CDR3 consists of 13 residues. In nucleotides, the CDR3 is TGTGCCAGCAGTGAATTTGGAGGGGGCAAAGCTTTCTTT. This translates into CASSEFGGGKAFF. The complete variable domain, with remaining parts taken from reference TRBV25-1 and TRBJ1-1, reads EADIYQTPRYLVIGTGKKITLECSQTMGHDKMYWYQQDPGMELHLIHYSYGVNSTEKGDLSSESTVSRIRTEHFPLTLESARPSHTSQYLCASSEFGGGKAFFGQGTRLTVV.

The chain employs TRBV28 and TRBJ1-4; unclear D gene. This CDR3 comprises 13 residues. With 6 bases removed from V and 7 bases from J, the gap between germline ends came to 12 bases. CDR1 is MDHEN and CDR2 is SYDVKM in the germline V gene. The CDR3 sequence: CASSVGLSEKLFF. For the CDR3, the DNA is TGTGCCAGCAGCGTCGGACTGAGTGAAAAACTGTTTTTT.

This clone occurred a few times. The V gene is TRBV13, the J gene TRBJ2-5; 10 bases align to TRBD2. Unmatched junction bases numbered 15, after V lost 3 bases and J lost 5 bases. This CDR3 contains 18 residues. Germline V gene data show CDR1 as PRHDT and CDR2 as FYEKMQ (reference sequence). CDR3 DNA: TGTGCCAGCAGCTTGACCAGCGGGAGGGCCGGGAGTGGGGAGACCCAGTACTTC. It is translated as CASSLTSGRAGSGETQYF.

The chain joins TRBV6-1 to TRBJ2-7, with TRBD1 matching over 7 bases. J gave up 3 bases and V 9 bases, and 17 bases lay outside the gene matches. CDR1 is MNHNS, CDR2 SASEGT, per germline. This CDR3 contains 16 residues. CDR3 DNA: TGTGCCAGTAGCGAAGAGGGGGCATATTGGATCTACGAGCAGTACTTC. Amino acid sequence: CASSEEGAYWIYEQYF.

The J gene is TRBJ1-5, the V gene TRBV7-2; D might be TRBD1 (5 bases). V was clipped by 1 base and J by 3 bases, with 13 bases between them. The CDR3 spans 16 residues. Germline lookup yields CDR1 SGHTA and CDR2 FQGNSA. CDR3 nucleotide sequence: TGTGCCAGCAGCTTAGGGGGCGCGGACGTCAATCAGCCCCAGCATTTT. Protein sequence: CASSLGGADVNQPQHF. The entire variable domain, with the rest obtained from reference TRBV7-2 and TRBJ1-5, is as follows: GAGVSQSPSNKVTEKGKDVELRCDPISGHTALYWYRQSLGQGLEFLIYFQGNSAPDKSGLPSDRFSAERTGGSVSTLTIQRTQQEDSAVYLCASSLGGADVNQPQHFGDGTRLSIL.

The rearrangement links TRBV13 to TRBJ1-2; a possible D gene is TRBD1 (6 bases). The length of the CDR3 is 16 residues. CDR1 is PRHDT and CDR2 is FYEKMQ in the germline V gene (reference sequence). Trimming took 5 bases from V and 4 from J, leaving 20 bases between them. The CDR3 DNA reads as TGTGCCAGCAGCCATCAATCGGACAGTCCCCTCTATGGCTACACCTTC. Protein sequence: CASSHQSDSPLYGYTF.

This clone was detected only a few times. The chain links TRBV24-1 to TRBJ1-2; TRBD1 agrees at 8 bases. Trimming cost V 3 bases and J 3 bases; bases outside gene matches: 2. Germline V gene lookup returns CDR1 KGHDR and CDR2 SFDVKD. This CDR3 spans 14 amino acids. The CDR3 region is CATSDLTGDYGYTF. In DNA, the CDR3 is TGTGCCACCAGTGATCTGACAGGGGACTATGGCTACACCTTC.